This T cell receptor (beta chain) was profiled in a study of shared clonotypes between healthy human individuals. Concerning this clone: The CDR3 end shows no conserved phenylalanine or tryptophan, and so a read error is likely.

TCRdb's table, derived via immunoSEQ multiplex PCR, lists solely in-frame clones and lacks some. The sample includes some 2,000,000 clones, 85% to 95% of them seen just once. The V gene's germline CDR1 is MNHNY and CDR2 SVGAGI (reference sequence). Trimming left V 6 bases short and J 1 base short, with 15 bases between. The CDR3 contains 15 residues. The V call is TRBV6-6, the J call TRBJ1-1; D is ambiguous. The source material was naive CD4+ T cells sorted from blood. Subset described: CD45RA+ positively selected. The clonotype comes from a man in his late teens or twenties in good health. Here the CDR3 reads CASSAPGVRNTEAFS. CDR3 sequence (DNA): TGTGCCAGCAGCGCACCTGGGGTTCGGAACACTGAAGCTTTCTCT.